Sequencing of this T cell receptor beta chain was carried out in a study of early stage breast cancer tumors. Assay: immunoSEQ multiplex PCR; the TCRdb copy retains only in-frame clones and omits some. The sample records tens of thousands of clones, 78% being singletons. Specimen: blood. This clonotype was obtained from a person aged 40-50 years with breast cancer.

The CDR3 region has the DNA TGTGCCAGCAGCCGAACCGGGACTAGCGGAAGGAATGAGCAGTTCTTC. Translated: CASSRTGTSGRNEQFF. V usage is TRBV7-2 and J usage is TRBJ2-1; 11 bases agree with TRBD2. CDR1 and CDR2 from the germline V gene are SGHTA and FQGNSA. This CDR3 has 16 residues. Trimming took 5 bases from V and 7 from J; bases not matched to a gene: 10. Together with reference TRBV7-2 and TRBJ2-1, the CDR3 gives the full variable domain: GAGVSQSPSNKVTEKGKDVELRCDPISGHTALYWYRQSLGQGLEFLIYFQGNSAPDKSGLPSDRFSAERTGGSVSTLTIQRTQQEDSAVYLCASSRTGTSGRNEQFFGPGTRLTVL.